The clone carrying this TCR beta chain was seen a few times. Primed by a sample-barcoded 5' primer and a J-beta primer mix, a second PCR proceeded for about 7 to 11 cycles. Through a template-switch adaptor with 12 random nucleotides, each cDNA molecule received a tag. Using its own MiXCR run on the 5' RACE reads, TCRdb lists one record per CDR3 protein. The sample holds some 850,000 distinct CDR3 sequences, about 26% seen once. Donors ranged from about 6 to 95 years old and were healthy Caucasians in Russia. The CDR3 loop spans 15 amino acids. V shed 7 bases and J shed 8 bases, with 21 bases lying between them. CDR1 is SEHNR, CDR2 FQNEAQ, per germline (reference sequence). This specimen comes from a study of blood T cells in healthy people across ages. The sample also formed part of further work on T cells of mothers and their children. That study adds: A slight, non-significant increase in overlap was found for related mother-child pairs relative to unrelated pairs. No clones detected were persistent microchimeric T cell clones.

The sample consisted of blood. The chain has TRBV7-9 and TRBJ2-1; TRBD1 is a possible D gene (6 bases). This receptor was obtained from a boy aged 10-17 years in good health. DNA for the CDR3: TGTGCCAGCATCCGGACGGGACACCCGCTTTATGAGCAGTTCTTC. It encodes CASIRTGHPLYEQFF.